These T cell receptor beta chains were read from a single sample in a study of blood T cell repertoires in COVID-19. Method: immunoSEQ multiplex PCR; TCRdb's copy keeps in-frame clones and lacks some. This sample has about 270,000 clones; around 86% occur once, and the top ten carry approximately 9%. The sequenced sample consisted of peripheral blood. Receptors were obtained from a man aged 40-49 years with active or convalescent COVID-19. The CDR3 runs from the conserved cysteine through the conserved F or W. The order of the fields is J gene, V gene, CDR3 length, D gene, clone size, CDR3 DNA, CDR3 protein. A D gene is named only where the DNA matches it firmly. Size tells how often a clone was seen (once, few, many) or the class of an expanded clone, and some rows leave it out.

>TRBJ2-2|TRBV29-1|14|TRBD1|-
TGCAGCGCCTGTCAGGGGGCAAGAACCGGGGAGCTGTTTTTT
CSACQGARTGELFF
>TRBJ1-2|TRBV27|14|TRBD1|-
TGTGCCAGCAGTTTGGGACAGCCTACGGGTGGCTACACCTTC
CASSLGQPTGGYTF
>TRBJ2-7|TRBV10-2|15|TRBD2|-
TGCGCCAGCCGGACACCGGGGGGGTCCTCCTACGAGCAGTACTTC
CASRTPGGSSYEQYF
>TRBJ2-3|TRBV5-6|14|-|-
TGTGCCAGCAGCGGATTCAGGGCCACAGATACGCAGTATTTT
CASSGFRATDTQYF
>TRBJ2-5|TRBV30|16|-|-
TGTGCCTGGAGTGTTGGCAGGAGCTTCGAGGGCGAGACCCAGTACTTC
CAWSVGRSFEGETQYF
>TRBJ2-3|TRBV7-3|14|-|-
TGTGCCAGCAGCCCGGGACTTAGCACAGATACGCAGTATTTT
CASSPGLSTDTQYF
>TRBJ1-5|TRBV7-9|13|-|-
TGTGCCAGCACGACCCCGACGGGAGGGCCCCAGCATTTT
CASTTPTGGPQHF
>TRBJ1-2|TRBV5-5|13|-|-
TGTGCCAGCAGCGGAGCCCCGTGGGTCGGCTACACCTTC
CASSGAPWVGYTF
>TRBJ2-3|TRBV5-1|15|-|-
TGCGCCAGCAGCCAAGGGGGTCAGAGCACAGATACGCAGTATTTT
CASSQGGQSTDTQYF
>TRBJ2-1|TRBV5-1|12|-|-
TGCGCCAGCAGCCCGGCCGGGAATGAGCAGTTCTTC
CASSPAGNEQFF
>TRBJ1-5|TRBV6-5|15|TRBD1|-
TGTGCCAGCAGAGGGTTGACAGGGGGCCAGGGGCCCCAGCATTTT
CASRGLTGGQGPQHF
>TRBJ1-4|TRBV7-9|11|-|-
TGTGCCAGCAGCTCCAGGGAAAAACTGTTTTTT
CASSSREKLFF
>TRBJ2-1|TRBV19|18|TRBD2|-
TGTGCCAGTAGTATAGGACTAGCGGATATTAGCTCCTACAATGAGCAGTTCTTC
CASSIGLADISSYNEQFF
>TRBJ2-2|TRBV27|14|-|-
TGTGCCAGCAGCCGAGGTGGTGGCACCGGGGAGCTGTTTTTT
CASSRGGGTGELFF
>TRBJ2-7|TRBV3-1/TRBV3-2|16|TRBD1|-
TGTGCCAGCAGCCAGTACCCGGGACAGGGGTACGACGAGCAGTACTTC
CASSQYPGQGYDEQYF
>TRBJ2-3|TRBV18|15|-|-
TGTGCCAGCTCACCAGAGGACAGCCCCACAGATACGCAGTATTTT
CASSPEDSPTDTQYF
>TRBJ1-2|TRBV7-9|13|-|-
TGTGCCAGCAGCCCAGGGACACTCTATGGCTACACCTTC
CASSPGTLYGYTF
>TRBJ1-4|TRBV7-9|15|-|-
TGTGCCAGCAGCTTTTTGGGGGCACGGGAAGAAAAACTGTTTTTT
CASSFLGAREEKLFF
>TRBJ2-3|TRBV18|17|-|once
TGTGCCAGCTCACCAAAGGAAGGGCGGGACGGTACAGATACGCAGTATTTT
CASSPKEGRDGTDTQYF
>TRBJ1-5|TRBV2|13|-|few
TGTGCCAGCAGTGAGTCAGGGGATCAGCCCCAGCATTTT
CASSESGDQPQHF
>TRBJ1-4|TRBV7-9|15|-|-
TGTGCCAGCAGTCCGGCGGGGTCCTACAATGAAAAACTGTTTTTT
CASSPAGSYNEKLFF
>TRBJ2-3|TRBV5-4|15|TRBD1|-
TGTGCCAGCAGCTTAACAGGGGCTAGCACAGATACGCAGTATTTT
CASSLTGASTDTQYF
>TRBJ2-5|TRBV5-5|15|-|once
TGTGCCAGCAGCCCCGATGGGGAGGTGGGGGAGACCCAGTACTTC
CASSPDGEVGETQYF
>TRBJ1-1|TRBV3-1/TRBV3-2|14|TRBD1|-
TGTGCCAGCAGCCAGGCGACAGGGCGCACTGAAGCTTTCTTT
CASSQATGRTEAFF